The 32 T cell receptor beta chains below all came from one sample that was sequenced in a study of T cell responses to AZD1222 COVID-19 vaccine. TCRdb's copy holds only in-frame clones and misses some; the assay was immunoSEQ multiplex PCR. The repertoire consists of nearly 110,000 clones, with around 89% occurring once and the leading ten covering roughly 7%. The source was peripheral blood, collected on day 0 of AZD1222 vaccination. The receptors stem from an adult in good health.

The J gene is TRBJ1-1, the V gene TRBV19; 7 nucleotides match TRBD1. There are 16 residues in the CDR3. Germline V gives CDR1 LNHDA, CDR2 SQIVND (reference sequence). The ends lost 4 bases at V and 0 bases at J; junction bases unmatched: 8. The CDR3 coding sequence is TGTGCCAGTAGTACCCGACAGGGAGGAATGAACACTGAAGCTTTCTTT. Its protein is CASSTRQGGMNTEAFF. The variable domain in full, completed from reference TRBV19 and TRBJ1-1, reads DGGITQSPKYLFRKEGQNVTLSCEQNLNHDAMYWYRQDPGQGLRLIYYSQIVNDFQKGDIAEGYSVSREKKESFPLTVTSAQKNPTAFYLCASSTRQGGMNTEAFFGQGTRLTVV.

J is TRBJ2-1 and V is TRBV5-8; 8 nucleotides line up with TRBD2. Germline V CDR1 and CDR2: SGHTS, YDEGEE. This CDR3 spans 15 amino acids. V was clipped by 6 bases and J by 2 bases; unmatched bases: 7. CDR3 sequence reads: CASTGGSATYNEQFF. CDR3 bases: TGTGCCAGCACGGGGGGGTCCGCTACCTACAATGAGCAGTTCTTC.

The chain has TRBV27 and TRBJ1-1, with D hard to call. Trimming took 5 bases from V and 5 from J, leaving 15 bases between them. Germline CDR1 is MNHEY and CDR2 is SMNVEV (reference sequence). This CDR3 comprises 14 residues. The CDR3 sequence: CASSPLQRATEAFF. CDR3 in DNA: TGTGCCAGCAGTCCGCTTCAGAGGGCGACTGAAGCTTTCTTT.

The genes are TRBV7-2 and TRBJ2-1, with 10 bases aligning to TRBD2. Germline V CDR1 and CDR2: SGHTA, FQGNSA. The CDR3 has 15 amino acids. Trimming took 5 bases from V and 0 from J; bases not matched to a gene: 1. The CDR3 is CASSPSGSSYNEQFF. The DNA of the CDR3 is TGTGCCAGCAGCCCTAGCGGGAGCTCCTACAATGAGCAGTTCTTC.

The chain recombines TRBV7-2 with TRBJ1-2; unclear D gene. Germline CDR1 is SGHTA and CDR2 is FQGNSA. Trimming took 1 base from V and 6 from J, leaving 12 bases between them. CDR3 size: 14 residues. CDR3 sequence: CASSLGGGQDGYTF. CDR3 sequence (DNA): TGTGCCAGCAGCTTAGGAGGTGGCCAAGATGGCTACACCTTC. Combining the CDR3 with reference TRBV7-2 and TRBJ1-2 gives the whole variable domain GAGVSQSPSNKVTEKGKDVELRCDPISGHTALYWYRQSLGQGLEFLIYFQGNSAPDKSGLPSDRFSAERTGGSVSTLTIQRTQQEDSAVYLCASSLGGGQDGYTFGSGTRLTVV.

V and J are TRBV5-5 and TRBJ1-2; unclear D gene. Germline V gene lookup returns CDR1 SGHKS and CDR2 YYEKEE (reference sequence). This CDR3 region has 15 residues. The V and J ends lost 0 bases and 0 bases respectively, with 9 bases between them. The CDR3 spells CASSLAVVANYGYTF. As DNA, the CDR3 is TGTGCCAGCAGCTTGGCAGTGGTAGCTAACTATGGCTACACCTTC.

The V gene is TRBV5-1, the J gene TRBJ2-5; TRBD2 is a possible D gene (5 bases). Germline values: CDR1 SGHRS, CDR2 YFSETQ. This CDR3 has 16 residues. Trimming pared 0 bases from V and 2 bases from J, leaving 14 bases between. CDR3: CASSLDSAGPQETQYF. For the CDR3, the DNA is TGCGCCAGCAGCTTGGACTCGGCGGGCCCGCAAGAGACCCAGTACTTC.

V is TRBV7-2 and J is TRBJ2-1; TRBD1 matches 10 bases. J was trimmed by 2 bases and V by 5 bases; bases with no gene match: 12. The germline gives CDR1 SGHTA, CDR2 FQGNSA. The CDR3 sequence is 18 residues long. CDR3 in DNA: TGTGCCAGCAGCCCGGGACAGGGGAATTTTGGACCCTACAATGAGCAGTTCTTC. Translating gives CASSPGQGNFGPYNEQFF.

The V and J genes are TRBV28 and TRBJ1-5; D unresolved. V was cut by 3 bases and J by 5 bases, with 20 bases left in between. CDR1 and CDR2 (germline): MDHEN, SYDVKM. The CDR3 sequence is 17 residues long. CDR3 DNA sequence: TGTGCCAGCAGTTTCCCAGTCCCTGCCTACTATCATCAGCCCCAGCATTTT. Its protein is CASSFPVPAYYHQPQHF.

The genes are TRBV10-2 and TRBJ2-7; D is undetermined. Germline CDR1 and CDR2: WSHSY and SAAADI. This CDR3 has 11 residues. The germline V and J ends were trimmed by 2 bases and 4 bases, with 3 bases remaining between them. CDR3 sequence (DNA): TGCGCCAGCAGTGAGGGGTACGAGCAGTACTTC. Amino acids: CASSEGYEQYF.

The gene calls are TRBV19 and TRBJ2-5; 11 nucleotides line up with TRBD2. The CDR3 is made up of 14 amino acids. The ends lost 5 bases at V and 13 bases at J; junction bases unmatched: 12. CDR1 LNHDA and CDR2 SQIVND come from the germline V gene (reference sequence). CDR3 amino acids: CASSPTRTSGPGYF. The CDR3 region has the DNA TGTGCCAGTAGTCCAACCCGGACTAGCGGGCCGGGGTACTTC.

The J gene is TRBJ2-3, the V gene TRBV19; the D gene could be TRBD1 or TRBD2 (5 bases each). V gave up 1 base and J gave up 4 bases, with 9 bases separating them. The CDR3 covers 14 residues. Looked up from germline, CDR1 is LNHDA and CDR2 is SQIVND (reference sequence). The CDR3 DNA reads TGTGCCAGTAGTATAGGGGGGAGCGCAGATACGCAGTATTTT. Its protein is CASSIGGSADTQYF. Together with reference TRBV19 and TRBJ2-3, the CDR3 gives the full variable domain: DGGITQSPKYLFRKEGQNVTLSCEQNLNHDAMYWYRQDPGQGLRLIYYSQIVNDFQKGDIAEGYSVSREKKESFPLTVTSAQKNPTAFYLCASSIGGSADTQYFGPGTRLTVL.

The chain carries TRBV28 and TRBJ1-5, with unresolved D. The CDR3 length is 16 residues. V lost 5 bases and J 2 bases, leaving 16 bases between the germline ends. Germline CDR1 is MDHEN and CDR2 is SYDVKM. The chain's CDR3 is CASSPRVWRGNQPQHF. The CDR3 DNA is TGTGCCAGCAGTCCGCGGGTCTGGAGGGGCAATCAGCCCCAGCATTTT. Full variable domain (outside the CDR3, taken from reference TRBV28 and TRBJ1-5): DVKVTQSSRYLVKRTGEKVFLECVQDMDHENMFWYRQDPGLGLRLIYFSYDVKMKEKGDIPEGYSVSREKKERFSLILESASTNQTSMYLCASSPRVWRGNQPQHFGDGTRLSIL.

The chain combines TRBV5-1 with TRBJ2-7; perhaps TRBD2 as D (5 bases). CDR1 SGHRS and CDR2 YFSETQ come from the germline V gene. The CDR3 loop spans 11 amino acids. V lost 3 bases, J lost 6 bases, and 7 bases lay in between. CDR3 protein: CASSSDFEQYF. CDR3 sequence (DNA): TGCGCCAGCAGCTCGGACTTCGAGCAGTACTTC.

This clone was detected a few times. The chain recombines TRBV6-6 with TRBJ1-3, with D hard to call. The CDR3 is 15 residues long. CDR1 and CDR2 (germline): MNHNY, SVGAGI (reference sequence). V lost 6 bases to trimming and J lost 2 bases, with 14 bases between them. DNA for the CDR3: TGTGCCAGCAGCCAGGTGGGATTGGCTGGAAACACCATATATTTT. Its translation: CASSQVGLAGNTIYF.

This rearrangement joins TRBV7-8 to TRBJ2-4, with D hard to call. With 3 bases removed from V and 0 bases from J, the gap between germline ends came to 12 bases. From germline, CDR1 is SGHVS and CDR2 FQNEAQ. There are 16 residues in the CDR3. For the CDR3, the DNA is TGTGCCAGCAGCTTCCGGGCCAACATAGCCAAAAACATTCAGTACTTC. It translates to CASSFRANIAKNIQYF.

The V gene is TRBV6-4, the J gene TRBJ1-2, with a possible D match to TRBD1 (5 bases). This CDR3 spans 15 amino acids. CDR1 and CDR2 from the germline V gene are MRHNA and SNTAGT. V lost 2 bases to trimming and J lost 8 bases, with 18 bases between them. The CDR3 DNA reads as TGTGCCAGCAGTGACGATGGGACCCAAGGACGAGGCTACACCTTC. It specifies CASSDDGTQGRGYTF.

This chain links TRBV6-5 with TRBJ2-7; D is uncertain. CDR1 is MNHEY, CDR2 SVGAGI, per germline. The V and J ends lost 7 bases and 7 bases respectively, with 17 bases between them. The CDR3 has 13 residues. The CDR3: CASTGDWAQEQYF. As DNA, the CDR3 is TGTGCCAGCACCGGAGACTGGGCGCAAGAGCAGTACTTC.

The chain couples TRBV7-3 to TRBJ2-1, with D possibly being TRBD1 or TRBD2 (5 bases each). CDR3 size: 17 residues. Germline lookup yields CDR1 SGHTA and CDR2 FQGTGA. Trimming cost V 5 bases and J 1 base, with 18 bases left between them. CDR3 bases: TGTGCCAGCAGCCCCCGGGGCAGGAGAGGGTCCTACAATGAGCAGTTCTTC. Translating gives CASSPRGRRGSYNEQFF.

The V and J genes are TRBV7-8 and TRBJ1-6, with 7 bases aligning to TRBD1. Germline V CDR1 and CDR2: SGHVS, FQNEAQ. The CDR3 loop spans 16 amino acids. Unmatched junction bases numbered 10, after V lost 5 bases and J lost 6 bases. The CDR3 nucleotides are TGTGCCAGCAGCCCGCGGGACAGACAGGTTAATTCACCCCTCCACTTT. Protein: CASSPRDRQVNSPLHF.

V and J are TRBV9 and TRBJ2-5; possibly TRBD2 for D (5 bases). V was cut by 0 bases and J by 3 bases, with 15 bases left in between. The CDR3 has 16 amino acids. Germline V gene lookup returns CDR1 SGDLS and CDR2 YYNGEE. The CDR3 region is CASSVGGPYLEETQYF. CDR3 sequence (DNA): TGTGCCAGCAGCGTAGGCGGGCCCTACCTGGAAGAGACCCAGTACTTC. Based on the CDR3 plus reference TRBV9 and TRBJ2-5, the full variable domain is DSGVTQTPKHLITATGQRVTLRCSPRSGDLSVYWYQQSLDQGLQFLIQYYNGEERAKGNILERFSAQQFPDLHSELNLSSLELGDSALYFCASSVGGPYLEETQYFGPGTRLLVL.

This chain uses TRBV6-6 with TRBJ1-4; D not resolved. CDR3 length equals 13 residues. The germline V gene encodes CDR1 MNHNY and CDR2 SVGAGI (reference sequence). Trimming took 6 bases from V and 8 from J, leaving 13 bases between them. The CDR3, as DNA: TGTGCCAGCAGCCCTCTGCAATGGGAAAAACTGTTTTTT. Residues: CASSPLQWEKLFF.

This clone occurred once. This chain joins TRBV29-1 and TRBJ2-7; perhaps TRBD1 as D (5 bases). Trimming shortened V by 7 bases and J by 4 bases, and 11 bases separated the two germline ends. CDR3 length equals 11 residues. The germline V gene has CDR1 SQVTM and CDR2 ANQGSEA. This chain's CDR3 is CSAHTGYEQYF. The CDR3 region has the DNA TGCAGCGCACACACAGGTTACGAGCAGTACTTC.

This sequence joins TRBV24-1 and TRBJ2-1; D unresolved. Germline CDR1 is KGHDR and CDR2 is SFDVKD. This CDR3 has 17 amino acids. V gave up 6 bases and J gave up 2 bases, with 19 bases separating them. CDR3: CATSRESRLGTYNEQFF. For the CDR3, the DNA is TGTGCCACCAGTAGGGAATCTCGGTTGGGAACCTACAATGAGCAGTTCTTC.

The chain combines TRBV4-3 with TRBJ2-2; D unresolved. The CDR3 has 16 amino acids. Germline CDR1 reads LGHNA; CDR2 reads YSLEER. With 0 bases removed from V and 0 bases from J, the gap between germline ends came to 8 bases. CDR3 bases: TGCGCCAGCAGCCAAGAACAAGGGACGAACACCGGGGAGCTGTTTTTT. This sequence encodes CASSQEQGTNTGELFF.

The V gene is TRBV6-2 or TRBV6-3, the J gene TRBJ1-5; D is undetermined. Trimming pared 5 bases from V and 11 bases from J, leaving 16 bases between. The CDR3 runs to 13 residues. Per the germline V gene, CDR1 is MNHEY and CDR2 is SVGEGT. The chain's CDR3 is CASSTGLQVAQHF. The DNA of the CDR3 is TGTGCCAGCAGTACGGGCCTTCAGGTAGCCCAGCATTTT.

The CDR3 protein is CASALDRGQINGYTF. The CDR3 DNA reads TGTGCTAGTGCTCTGGACAGGGGGCAAATTAATGGCTACACCTTC. The rearrangement uses TRBV12-5 and TRBJ1-2; 11 bases map to TRBD1. CDR3 length equals 15 residues. V lost 7 bases to trimming and J lost 6 bases; unmatched junction nucleotides: 10. CDR1 is LGHNT, CDR2 FRNRAP, per germline. Full variable domain (rest looked up from reference TRBV12-5 and TRBJ1-2): DARVTQTPRHKVTEMGQEVTMRCQPILGHNTVFWYRQTMMQGLELLAYFRNRAPLDDSGMPKDRFSAEMPDATLATLKIQPSEPRDSAVYFCASALDRGQINGYTFGSGTRLTVV.

The chain has TRBV2 and TRBJ1-6; perhaps TRBD1 as D (5 bases). Trimming shortened V by 8 bases and J by 5 bases, and 13 bases separated the two germline ends. CDR3 length: 14 residues. Germline V lookup: CDR1 SNHLY, CDR2 FYNNEI. The CDR3 DNA is TGTGCCAGCGGACCCGGGACGAATAATTCACCCCTCCACTTT. Encoded protein: CASGPGTNNSPLHF.

This rearrangement joins TRBV24-1 to TRBJ2-5, with 9 bases that match TRBD1. The V segment lost 7 bases and the J segment 1 base; nucleotides outside the gene matches: 6. The germline CDR1 and CDR2 sequences are KGHDR and SFDVKD. CDR3 length: 15 residues. CDR3 sequence (DNA): TGTGCCACCAGCCAAAGACAGGGGGTCCAAGAGACCCAGTACTTC. Translating gives CATSQRQGVQETQYF.

This rearrangement joins TRBV7-2 to TRBJ2-5; TRBD2 aligns across 13 bases. The CDR3 has 14 amino acids. Germline V lookup: CDR1 SGHTA, CDR2 FQGNSA. J gave up 1 base and V 9 bases, and 2 bases lay outside the gene matches. The CDR3 nucleotides are TGTGCCAGTCGACTAGCGGGAGGCCAAGAGACCCAGTACTTC. Translating it yields CASRLAGGQETQYF.

The gene calls are TRBV28 and TRBJ2-7; D possibly corresponds to TRBD1 (5 bases). The CDR3 runs 13 residues. V lost 2 bases to trimming and J lost 3 bases, with 8 bases between them. Looked up from germline, CDR1 is MDHEN and CDR2 is SYDVKM. For the CDR3, the DNA is TGTGCCAGCAGTTTACGGCAGGGCTACGAGCAGTACTTC. Amino acids: CASSLRQGYEQYF. Combining the CDR3 with reference TRBV28 and TRBJ2-7 gives the whole variable domain DVKVTQSSRYLVKRTGEKVFLECVQDMDHENMFWYRQDPGLGLRLIYFSYDVKMKEKGDIPEGYSVSREKKERFSLILESASTNQTSMYLCASSLRQGYEQYFGPGTRLTVT.

The chain employs TRBV4-3 and TRBJ1-1, with unresolved D. This CDR3 is built from 13 residues. Germline CDR1 reads LGHNA; CDR2 reads YSLEER. Trimming cost V 0 bases and J 11 bases, with 13 bases left between them. For the CDR3, the DNA is TGCGCCAGCAGCCAAGATCGGGCCGGGATGGCTTTCTTT. Its translation: CASSQDRAGMAFF.